The 11 T cell receptor beta chains below come from one sample, sequenced in a study of T cell responses to AZD1222 COVID-19 vaccine. The method was immunoSEQ multiplex PCR; TCRdb's version includes in-frame clones alone and lacks a portion of them. The table has roughly 140,000 clones, around 90% seen once. Source: peripheral blood, taken 28 days after the second AZD1222 dose. Source of these receptors: an adult who received the AZD1222 COVID-19 vaccine.

This clone was observed a few times. The chain is built from TRBV30 and TRBJ1-6; 7 positions agree with TRBD1. Germline values: CDR1 GTSNPN, CDR2 SVGIG (reference sequence). Unmatched junction bases numbered 7, after V lost 6 bases and J lost 2 bases. The CDR3 totals 15 residues. For the CDR3, the DNA is TGTGCCTGCCGGGGGGACAGTACCTATAATTCACCCCTCCACTTT. This gives the protein CACRGDSTYNSPLHF.

The J gene is TRBJ2-1, the V gene TRBV10-1; 8 bases are a match to TRBD2. The CDR3 runs to 13 residues. With V trimmed by 6 bases and J by 6 bases, 4 bases remained unmatched. The V gene's germline CDR1 is WNHNN and CDR2 SYGVQD (reference sequence). The CDR3 region is CASSIGTSNEQFF. The CDR3 region has the DNA TGCGCCAGCAGCATTGGGACTAGCAATGAGCAGTTCTTC.

The rearrangement links TRBV5-5 to TRBJ2-7; 10 bases map to TRBD2. J lost 5 bases, V lost 4 bases, and 6 bases had no gene match. CDR3 length equals 14 residues. Per the germline V gene, CDR1 is SGHKS and CDR2 is YYEKEE (reference sequence). The CDR3 here is CASSTSGTSDEQYF. The CDR3 nucleotides are TGTGCCAGCAGCACCTCCGGGACTAGCGACGAGCAGTACTTC.

The rearrangement uses TRBV12-5 and TRBJ2-7; D perhaps matches TRBD2 (6 bases). In germline, CDR1 is LGHNT, CDR2 FRNRAP. This CDR3 contains 13 residues. Trimming took off 6 bases at V and 3 bases at J, with 12 bases between the two ends. CDR3 in DNA: TGTGCTAGTGGGGAGGGCAGCCTCTACGAGCAGTACTTC. This encodes CASGEGSLYEQYF.

The V call is TRBV5-1, the J call TRBJ2-1, with TRBD2 matching 8 bases. This CDR3 contains 17 residues. V gave up 1 base and J gave up 3 bases; unmatched junction bases: 9. Germline CDR1 and CDR2: SGHRS and YFSETQ. This CDR3 is CASSLQPPGLGYNEQFF. CDR3 in DNA: TGCGCCAGCAGCTTGCAACCACCGGGACTAGGCTACAATGAGCAGTTCTTC.

The V gene is TRBV5-4, the J gene TRBJ1-2; D is possibly TRBD1 (5 bases). The ends were cut back, 0 bases at V and 2 bases at J, with 26 bases in the middle. The CDR3 has 20 residues. Germline V CDR1 and CDR2: SGHNT, YYREEE (reference sequence). CDR3 coding DNA: TGTGCCAGCAGCTTGGGGGGCCTGTGGGGCCTGGGCAGGGAGAACTATGGCTACACCTTC. Protein sequence: CASSLGGLWGLGRENYGYTF.

This chain connects TRBV6-1 to TRBJ1-2; D uncertain. This CDR3 has 14 residues. V was pared by 2 bases and J by 8 bases, with 15 bases between. Germline V gene sequence: CDR1 MNHNS, CDR2 SASEGT. Here the CDR3 reads CASSESGSKGGYTF. DNA of the CDR3: TGTGCCAGCAGTGAATCGGGCAGTAAAGGAGGCTACACCTTC.

This chain uses TRBV11-2 with TRBJ1-1; TRBD1 might be the D (5 bases). V was clipped by 1 base and J by 7 bases, with 13 bases between them. The CDR3 covers 14 residues. Germline CDR1 SGHAT, CDR2 FQNNGV. The CDR3, as DNA: TGTGCCAGCAGCTTAGGCGGGGGAATGAATGAAGCTTTCTTT. Encoded protein: CASSLGGGMNEAFF. Drawing the rest from reference TRBV11-2 and TRBJ1-1, the complete variable domain is EAGVAQSPRYKIIEKRQSVAFWCNPISGHATLYWYQQILGQGPKLLIQFQNNGVVDDSQLPKDRFSAERLKGVDSTLKIQPAKLEDSAVYLCASSLGGGMNEAFFGQGTRLTVV.

V and J are TRBV11-2 and TRBJ2-7; 10 bases fit TRBD2. The V gene end was trimmed by 5 bases and the J gene end by 0 bases; junction bases not matched to a gene: 13. In germline, CDR1 is SGHAT, CDR2 FQNNGV. The CDR3 is 18 residues long. DNA of the CDR3: TGTGCCAGCAGCCCCGGGAGACTAGCGGGTCCCAGCTCCTACGAGCAGTACTTC. Its protein product is CASSPGRLAGPSSYEQYF.

J is TRBJ1-1 and V is TRBV7-3, with TRBD1 as a possible D gene (5 bases). CDR3 length: 14 amino acids. Germline V gives CDR1 SGHTA, CDR2 FQGTGA. Between the trimmed V and J ends, which lost 2 bases and 3 bases, there was a span of 10 bases. CDR3 coding DNA: TGTGCCAGCAGCTTAGGGGCTGAGTACACTGAAGCTTTCTTT. Translated: CASSLGAEYTEAFF.

The J gene is TRBJ1-2, the V gene TRBV7-9; 8 bases align to TRBD1. Looked up from germline, CDR1 is SEHNR and CDR2 is FQNEAQ (reference sequence). J gave up 0 bases and V 5 bases, and 11 bases lay outside the gene matches. The CDR3 has 17 residues. The CDR3 is CASSIRLTGAANYGYTF. The CDR3 DNA is TGTGCCAGCAGCATAAGACTGACAGGGGCAGCTAACTATGGCTACACCTTC.